There are many counts of the clone carrying this T cell receptor beta chain. Its cognate antigen is unknown. TCRdb used MiXCR to reprocess the 5' RACE reads, holding one entry per CDR3 protein. The data show tens of thousands of distinct CDR3 sequences, approximately 13% seen once. Germline values: CDR1 DFQATT, CDR2 SNEGSKA (reference sequence). The CDR3 consists of 11 residues. Between the trimmed V and J ends, which lost 8 bases and 6 bases, there was a span of 12 bases. The data derive from a study of early T cells in non-severe SARS-CoV-2 infection. General study points: Reliance on VDJdb matching favored anti-spike CD8 responses; private and CD4 specificities were missed.

Sequencing was performed on whole blood, taken at baseline. The receptor was derived from an adult who was a healthcare worker with PCR-confirmed SARS-CoV-2 infection or an uninfected control (not recorded which). The rearrangement links TRBV20-1 to TRBJ2-3; no reliable D call. The CDR3 DNA reads as TGCAGTTCCCGGACGAGGGATACGCAGTATTTT. Its translation is CSSRTRDTQYF.